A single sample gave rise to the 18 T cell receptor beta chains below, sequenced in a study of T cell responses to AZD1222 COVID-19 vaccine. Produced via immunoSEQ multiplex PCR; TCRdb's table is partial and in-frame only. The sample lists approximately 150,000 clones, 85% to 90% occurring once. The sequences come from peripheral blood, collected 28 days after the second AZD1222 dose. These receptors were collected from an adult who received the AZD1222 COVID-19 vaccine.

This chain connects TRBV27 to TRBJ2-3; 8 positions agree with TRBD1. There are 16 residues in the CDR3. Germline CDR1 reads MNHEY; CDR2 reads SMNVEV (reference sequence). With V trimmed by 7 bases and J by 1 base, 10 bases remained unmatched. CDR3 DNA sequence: TGTGCCAGCACGTCCCCAGGGGGCCTGCGCACAGATACGCAGTATTTT. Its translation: CASTSPGGLRTDTQYF.

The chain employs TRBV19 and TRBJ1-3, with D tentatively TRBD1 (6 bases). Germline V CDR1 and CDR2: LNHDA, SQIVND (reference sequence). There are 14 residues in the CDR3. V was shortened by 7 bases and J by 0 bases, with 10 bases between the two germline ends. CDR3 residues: CASTTDSSGNTIYF. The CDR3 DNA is TGTGCCAGTACGACGGACAGCTCTGGAAACACCATATATTTT.

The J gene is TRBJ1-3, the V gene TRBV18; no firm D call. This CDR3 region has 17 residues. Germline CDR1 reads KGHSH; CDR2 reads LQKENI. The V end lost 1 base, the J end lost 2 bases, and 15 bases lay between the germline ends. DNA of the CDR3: TGTGCCAGCTCACCACGTGGACCCGGGGTCGCTGGAAACACCATATATTTT. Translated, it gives CASSPRGPGVAGNTIYF.

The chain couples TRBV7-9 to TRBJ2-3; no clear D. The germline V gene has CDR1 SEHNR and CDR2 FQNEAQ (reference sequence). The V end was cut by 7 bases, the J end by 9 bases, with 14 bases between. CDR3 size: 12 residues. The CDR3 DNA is TGTGCCAGCACCACCCGGTTGGGGACGCAGTATTTT. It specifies CASTTRLGTQYF.

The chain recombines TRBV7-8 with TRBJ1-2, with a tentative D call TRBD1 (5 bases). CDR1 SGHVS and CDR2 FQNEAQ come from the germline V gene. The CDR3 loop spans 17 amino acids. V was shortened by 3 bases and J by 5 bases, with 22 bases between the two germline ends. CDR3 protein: CASSLSSRTGTRYGYTF. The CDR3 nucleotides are TGTGCCAGCAGCTTGTCTTCGCGCACCGGGACGAGATATGGCTACACCTTC.

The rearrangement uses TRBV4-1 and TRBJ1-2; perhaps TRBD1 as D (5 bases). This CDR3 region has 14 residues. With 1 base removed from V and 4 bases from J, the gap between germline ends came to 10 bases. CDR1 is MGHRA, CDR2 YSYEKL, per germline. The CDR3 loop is CASSQGGKTYGYTF. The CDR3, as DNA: TGCGCCAGCAGCCAAGGGGGCAAGACCTATGGCTACACCTTC.

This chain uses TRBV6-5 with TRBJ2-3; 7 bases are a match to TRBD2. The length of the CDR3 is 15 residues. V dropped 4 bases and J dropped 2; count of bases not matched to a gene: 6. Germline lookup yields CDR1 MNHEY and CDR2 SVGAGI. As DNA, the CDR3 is TGTGCCAGCAGTTCGAGCGGGGCCCACACAGATACGCAGTATTTT. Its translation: CASSSSGAHTDTQYF.

The CDR3: CASSQSFASVLGDTQYF. The CDR3 DNA follows: TGTGCCAGCAGCCAGAGCTTCGCCTCGGTCTTGGGGGATACGCAGTATTTT. The rearrangement uses TRBV3-1 (or the pseudogene TRBV3-2) and TRBJ2-3; D ambiguous. The germline CDR1 and CDR2 sequences are LGHDT and YNNKEL (reference sequence). CDR3 length: 17 residues. The ends were cut back, 3 bases at V and 6 bases at J, with 22 bases in the middle.

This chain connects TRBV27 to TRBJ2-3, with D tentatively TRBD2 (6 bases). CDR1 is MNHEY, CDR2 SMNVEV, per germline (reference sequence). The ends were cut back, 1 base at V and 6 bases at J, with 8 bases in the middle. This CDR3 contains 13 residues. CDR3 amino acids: CASSLWGEDTQYF. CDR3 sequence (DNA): TGTGCCAGCAGTTTATGGGGGGAGGATACGCAGTATTTT.

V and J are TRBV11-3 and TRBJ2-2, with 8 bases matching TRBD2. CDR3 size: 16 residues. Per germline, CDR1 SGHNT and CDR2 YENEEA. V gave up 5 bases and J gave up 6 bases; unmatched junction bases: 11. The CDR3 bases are TGTGCCAGCAGCGCTAGCGCCGGGGGGGTTTCCGGGGAGCTGTTTTTT. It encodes CASSASAGGVSGELFF.

The CDR3 loop reads CASSFRTGYNSPLHF. In nucleotides, the CDR3 is TGTGCCAGCAGCTTCCGGACAGGTTATAATTCACCCCTCCACTTT. The chain has TRBV7-8 and TRBJ1-6; 7 nucleotides match TRBD1. Unmatched junction bases numbered 3, after V lost 3 bases and J lost 4 bases. The CDR3 consists of 15 residues. CDR1 and CDR2 (germline): SGHVS, FQNEAQ.

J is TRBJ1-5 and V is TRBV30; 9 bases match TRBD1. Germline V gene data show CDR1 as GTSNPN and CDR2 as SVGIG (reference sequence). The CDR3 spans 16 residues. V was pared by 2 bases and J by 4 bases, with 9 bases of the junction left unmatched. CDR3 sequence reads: CAWSIGPGQGNQPQHF. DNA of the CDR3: TGTGCCTGGAGTATAGGGCCAGGACAGGGGAATCAGCCCCAGCATTTT.

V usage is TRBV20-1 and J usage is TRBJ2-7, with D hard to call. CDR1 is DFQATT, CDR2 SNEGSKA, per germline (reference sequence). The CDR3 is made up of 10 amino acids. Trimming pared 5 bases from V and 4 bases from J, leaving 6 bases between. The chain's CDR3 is CSAYEYEQYF. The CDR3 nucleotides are TGCAGTGCTTACGAATACGAGCAGTACTTC.

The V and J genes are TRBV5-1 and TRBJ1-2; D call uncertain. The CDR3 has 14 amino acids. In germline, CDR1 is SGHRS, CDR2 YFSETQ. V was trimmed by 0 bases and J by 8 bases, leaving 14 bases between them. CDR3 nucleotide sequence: TGCGCCAGCAGCTTGGTGGGAGAGGAGAGGGGCTACACCTTC. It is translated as CASSLVGEERGYTF.

CDR3 in amino acids: CASSVLAGATDTQYF. The CDR3, as DNA: TGCGCCAGCAGTGTATTAGCGGGGGCCACAGATACGCAGTATTTT. V usage is TRBV10-2 and J usage is TRBJ2-3; 9 bases agree with TRBD2. CDR1 and CDR2 from the germline V gene are WSHSY and SAAADI. The V and J ends lost 4 bases and 2 bases, in that order; junction bases with no gene match: 4. The CDR3 runs to 15 residues.

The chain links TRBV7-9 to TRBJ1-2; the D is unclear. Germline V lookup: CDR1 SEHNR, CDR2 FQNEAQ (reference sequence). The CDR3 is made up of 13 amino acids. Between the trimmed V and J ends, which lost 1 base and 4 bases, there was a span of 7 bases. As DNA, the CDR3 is TGTGCCAGCAGCTTAGACGTCAGCTATGGCTACACCTTC. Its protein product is CASSLDVSYGYTF.

In DNA form, the CDR3 reads TGCAGCGTTGAATCAACCCCATCGACAGGGAGCTCTGGAAACACCATATATTTT. It specifies CSVESTPSTGSSGNTIYF. V is TRBV29-1 and J is TRBJ1-3; 7 nucleotides line up with TRBD1. With 2 bases clipped from V and 0 bases from J, the junction kept 13 bases outside the gene matches. Germline values: CDR1 SQVTM, CDR2 ANQGSEA. The CDR3 spans 18 residues. Filled out from reference TRBV29-1 and TRBJ1-3, the complete variable domain reads SAVISQKPSRDICQRGTSLTIQCQVDSQVTMMFWYRQQPGQSLTLIATANQGSEATYESGFVIDKFPISRPNLTFSTLTVSNMSPEDSSIYLCSVESTPSTGSSGNTIYFGEGSWLTVV.

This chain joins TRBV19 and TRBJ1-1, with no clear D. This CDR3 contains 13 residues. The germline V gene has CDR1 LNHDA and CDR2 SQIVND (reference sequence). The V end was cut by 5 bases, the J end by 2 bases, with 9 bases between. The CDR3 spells CASSHGPNTEAFF. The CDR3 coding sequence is TGTGCCAGTAGTCACGGGCCTAACACTGAAGCTTTCTTT.